This T cell receptor (beta chain) stems from a study of T cell repertoires in aging, cancer and after chemotherapy. For the study at large: Six age groups, ranging from 30 or younger to 70 or older, included the donors. Study results and limitations: Healthy donors lost TCR diversity with age mainly through richness, cancer patients through richness and evenness. Median generation probability rose over the chemotherapy interval in each cancer cohort, suggesting rebound thymic output.

Multiplex touch-down PCR with TRB-A/B primers amplified rearranged V-D-J TRB sequences. TCRdb re-called the multiplex PCR reads through MiXCR, storing one row per CDR3 protein. In the table there are 9,500 or so distinct CDR3 sequences, roughly a quarter of which are singletons. Peripheral blood genomic DNA, not sorted cells or RNA, was the template. The V end was cut by 6 bases, the J end by 5 bases, with 16 bases between. CDR1 and CDR2 from the germline V gene are MNHEY and SMNVEV (reference sequence). This CDR3 comprises 14 residues. This clonotype was observed a single time. Its antigen remains unknown.

The sequenced sample consisted of blood. The TCR sequence derives from a human donor in good health. The chain employs TRBV27 and TRBJ1-1, with TRBD1 as a possible D gene (5 bases). DNA of the CDR3: TGTGCCAGCAGCTACGGGGGGGGATGGACTGAAGCTTTCTTT. This encodes CASSYGGGWTEAFF.